The 20 T cell receptor beta chains below were found in one sample sequenced in a study of T cell repertoires in cytomegalovirus infection. Antigen specificity for these receptors is unknown. One entry per CDR3 protein, called by TCRdb with MiXCR from the reads. In the table there are approximately 1,000,000 distinct CDR3 sequences, less than 40% of which are singletons. The sample here was cultured CD8+ T cells from PBMCs, taken from culture after CMV antigen stimulation. These receptors all come from a human donor in good health (CMV status not recorded). Some clones in this sample may be carry-over from other donors' samples.

This clonotype occurred many times. V and J are TRBV7-9 and TRBJ2-1; 13 nucleotides match TRBD2. V was clipped by 5 bases and J by 8 bases; unmatched bases: 9. The V gene's germline CDR1 is SEHNR and CDR2 FQNEAQ (reference sequence). This CDR3 spans 16 amino acids. The CDR3 nucleotides read TGTGCCAGCAGCCCAGGGACTAGCGGGGATGGCGATGAGCAGTTCTTC. It codes for CASSPGTSGDGDEQFF. The entire variable domain, with the rest obtained from reference TRBV7-9 and TRBJ2-1, is as follows: DTGVSQNPRHKITKRGQNVTFRCDPISEHNRLYWYRQTLGQGPEFLTYFQNEAQLEKSRLLSDRFSAERPKGSFSTLEIQRTEQGDSAMYLCASSPGTSGDGDEQFFGPGTRLTVL.

V usage is TRBV25-1 and J usage is TRBJ1-2, with 9 bases lining up with TRBD1. V was clipped by 3 bases and J by 7 bases; unmatched bases: 6. Germline values: CDR1 MGHDK, CDR2 SYGVNS. CDR3 length equals 14 residues. The CDR3 bases are TGTGCCAGCAGTGATTTACAGGGGGCGCGTGGCTACACCTTC. As protein: CASSDLQGARGYTF.

This clonotype came up a few times. The rearrangement links TRBV7-2 to TRBJ2-7; a weak D match, TRBD1 (6 bases). The CDR3 sequence is 15 residues long. Germline V lookup: CDR1 SGHTA, CDR2 FQGNSA. V lost 1 base and J lost 5, with 15 bases in between. The CDR3 region is CASSLGTVSPDEQYF. CDR3 bases: TGTGCCAGCAGCTTAGGGACAGTATCACCTGACGAGCAGTACTTC.

The chain's CDR3 is CASRGAGKETQYF. The DNA of the CDR3 is TGTGCCAGCAGGGGGGCAGGGAAAGAGACCCAGTACTTC. J is TRBJ2-5 and V is TRBV28; TRBD1 might be the D (6 bases). Trimming shortened V by 6 bases and J by 3 bases, and 11 bases separated the two germline ends. In germline, CDR1 is MDHEN, CDR2 SYDVKM. The CDR3 has 13 amino acids.

There are a few counts of this clonotype. The rearrangement joins TRBV4-1 to TRBJ2-3, with 8 positions matching TRBD2. Germline lookup yields CDR1 MGHRA and CDR2 YSYEKL. With V trimmed by 1 base and J by 5 bases, 8 bases remained unmatched. The CDR3 extends over 16 amino acids. CDR3 protein: CASSQVAGGAEDTQYF. The CDR3 DNA reads TGCGCCAGCAGCCAAGTGGCCGGGGGGGCAGAAGATACGCAGTATTTT.

The genes are TRBV29-1 and TRBJ1-2; the D is unclear. Germline V gene sequence: CDR1 SQVTM, CDR2 ANQGSEA. Trimming left V 1 base short and J 3 bases short, with 15 bases between. This CDR3 comprises 15 residues. The CDR3 spells CSVEGQTSGHYGYTF. The CDR3 DNA sequence: TGCAGCGTTGAAGGGCAGACCTCTGGGCACTATGGCTACACCTTC.

The CDR3, as DNA: TGCGCCAGCAGCCAGAGCGGGACCACAGATACGCAGTATTTT. Translated, it gives CASSQSGTTDTQYF. The chain joins TRBV4-1 to TRBJ2-3; 7 positions match TRBD2. Germline V gives CDR1 MGHRA, CDR2 YSYEKL. The ends lost 3 bases at V and 2 bases at J; junction bases unmatched: 2. The CDR3 is made up of 14 amino acids.

This clonotype was seen ten or more times. The chain links TRBV7-2 to TRBJ2-7; TRBD1 is a possible D gene (6 bases). Deletions cut 5 bases from V and 8 bases from J, with 22 bases between. CDR1 and CDR2 from the germline V gene are SGHTA and FQGNSA. The CDR3 loop spans 15 amino acids. The CDR3 loop reads CASSLPGTPDKKQYF. The CDR3 bases are TGTGCCAGCAGCCTCCCCGGGACACCAGACAAGAAGCAGTACTTC.

This clonotype was recorded a few times. J is TRBJ2-5 and V is TRBV9, with TRBD2 identical over 9 bases. After removal of 0 bases from V and 4 bases from J, the junction contained 7 bases not matched to a gene. The CDR3 contains 16 residues. Germline loops: CDR1 SGDLS, CDR2 YYNGEE. The CDR3 sequence is CASSVGSGGSGETQYF. The CDR3 DNA reads TGTGCCAGCAGCGTAGGTAGCGGGGGTTCTGGAGAGACCCAGTACTTC.

The sample holds a few counts of this clonotype. This chain links TRBV19 with TRBJ2-7; D could derive from TRBD1 or TRBD2 (5 bases each). CDR1 and CDR2 (germline): LNHDA, SQIVND (reference sequence). This CDR3 contains 15 residues. V lost 6 bases to trimming and J lost 5 bases, with 20 bases between them. CDR3 protein: CASSLGETATDEQYF. CDR3 DNA: TGTGCCAGTAGCCTCGGGGAGACAGCTACGGACGAGCAGTACTTC.

The genes are TRBV24-1 and TRBJ1-2; a weak D match, TRBD1 (5 bases). CDR1 is KGHDR and CDR2 is SFDVKD in the germline V gene. CDR3 size: 14 residues. Trimming stripped 5 bases from V and 1 base from J, with 10 bases between. CDR3 in DNA: TGTGCCACCAGTGCCGGGGCCCTTAACTATGGCTACACCTTC. This sequence encodes CATSAGALNYGYTF.

In this sample, this clonotype turned up a few times. V gene TRBV24-1 combines with J gene TRBJ2-1; 10 bases agree with TRBD1. CDR3 size: 16 residues. Germline CDR1 and CDR2: KGHDR and SFDVKD. Trimming took 0 bases from V and 7 from J; bases not matched to a gene: 5. The CDR3, as DNA: TGTGCCACCAGTGATTTGGGGACAGGGGCAGGGAATGAGCAGTTCTTC. Protein sequence: CATSDLGTGAGNEQFF.

The chain couples TRBV2 to TRBJ1-3; TRBD1 matches 9 bases. The CDR3 totals 15 residues. Trimming removed 8 bases from V and 2 bases from J; junction bases left unmatched: 7. Germline V lookup: CDR1 SNHLY, CDR2 FYNNEI. As DNA, the CDR3 is TGTGCCAGCCCCGGACAGGGGAACCCTGGAAACACCATATATTTT. It translates to CASPGQGNPGNTIYF.

This chain connects TRBV6-6 to TRBJ2-2; D unresolved. Germline V lookup: CDR1 MNHNY, CDR2 SVGAGI (reference sequence). The CDR3 length is 13 residues. Between the trimmed V and J ends, which lost 7 bases and 3 bases, there was a span of 9 bases. The CDR3 nucleotides read TGTGCCAGCATCCAGGTAGACACCGGGGAGCTGTTTTTT. The encoded protein is CASIQVDTGELFF.

Regarding this clonotype: A much larger clone differs by one base, so this may be a read error. The DNA for the CDR3 is TGTGTCAGCAAGACAGGGACTTCCACCGGGGAGCTGTTTTTT. This sequence encodes CVSKTGTSTGELFF. The chain is built from TRBV7-2 and TRBJ2-2, with a tentative D call TRBD1 (7 bases). CDR3 length: 14 amino acids. Germline V gene lookup returns CDR1 SGHTA and CDR2 FQGNSA.

This clonotype was observed at least ten times. The chain is built from TRBV7-8 and TRBJ2-7; 12 bases map to TRBD2. Germline CDR1 is SGHVS and CDR2 is FQNEAQ. Trimming cost V 1 base and J 4 bases; bases outside gene matches: 5. The CDR3 has 16 residues. The CDR3 sequence is CASSLGLAGGLYEQYF. The DNA of the CDR3 is TGTGCCAGCAGCTTAGGTCTAGCGGGGGGGCTATACGAGCAGTACTTC.

This rearrangement joins TRBV19 to TRBJ1-5, with 10 bases fitting TRBD1. The J segment lost 6 bases and the V segment lost 6 bases, leaving 11 bases of the junction unmatched. Germline-derived CDR1 and CDR2 are LNHDA and SQIVND (reference sequence). This CDR3 spans 16 amino acids. The CDR3 coding sequence is TGTGCCAGTAGCATCCCATGGGACAGGGGTAGTCAGCCCCAGCATTTT. Amino acid sequence: CASSIPWDRGSQPQHF.

The chain combines TRBV7-6 with TRBJ2-1; D is perhaps TRBD1 or TRBD2 (5 bases each). Germline V gene sequence: CDR1 SGHVS, CDR2 FNYEAQ. V gave up 5 bases and J gave up 5 bases, with 16 bases separating them. CDR3 length: 15 residues. CDR3 coding DNA: TGTGCCAGCAGCCCCCTTTTGGGGGATCACAATGAGCAGTTCTTC. This translates into CASSPLLGDHNEQFF.

A few counts support this clonotype. This chain connects TRBV7-8 to TRBJ2-3, with D perhaps TRBD1 (5 bases). With 3 bases removed from V and 1 base from J, the gap between germline ends came to 14 bases. The CDR3 consists of 16 residues. CDR1 is SGHVS and CDR2 is FQNEAQ in the germline V gene. This chain's CDR3 is CASSLLRVWGTDTQYF. DNA of the CDR3: TGTGCCAGCAGCTTGCTCAGGGTATGGGGCACAGATACGCAGTATTTT.

The chain's CDR3 is CASSEWTDNYGYTF. DNA of the CDR3: TGTGCCAGCAGTGAATGGACAGATAACTATGGCTACACCTTC. The V gene is TRBV25-1, the J gene TRBJ1-2, with TRBD1 as a possible D gene (6 bases). V was cut by 1 base and J by 1 base, with 7 bases left in between. The CDR3 runs 14 residues. CDR1 MGHDK and CDR2 SYGVNS come from the germline V gene.